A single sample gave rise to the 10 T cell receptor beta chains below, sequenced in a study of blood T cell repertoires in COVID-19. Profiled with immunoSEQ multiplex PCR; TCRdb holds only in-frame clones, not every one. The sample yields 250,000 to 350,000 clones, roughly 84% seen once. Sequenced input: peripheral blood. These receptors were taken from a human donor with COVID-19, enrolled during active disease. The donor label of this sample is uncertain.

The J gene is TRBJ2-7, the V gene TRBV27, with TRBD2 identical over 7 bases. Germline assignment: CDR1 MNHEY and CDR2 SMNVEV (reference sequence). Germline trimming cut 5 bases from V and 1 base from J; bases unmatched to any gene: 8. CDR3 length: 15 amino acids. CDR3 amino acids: CASSPGLVPSYEQYF. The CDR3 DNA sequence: TGTGCCAGCAGTCCAGGACTAGTCCCTTCCTACGAGCAGTACTTC.

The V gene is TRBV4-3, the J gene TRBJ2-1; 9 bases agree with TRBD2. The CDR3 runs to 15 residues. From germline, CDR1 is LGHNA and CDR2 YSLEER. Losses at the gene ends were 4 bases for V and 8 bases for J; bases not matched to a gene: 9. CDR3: CASSLTGTSIDEQFF. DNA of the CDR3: TGCGCCAGCAGCCTAACCGGGACTAGCATCGATGAGCAGTTCTTC.

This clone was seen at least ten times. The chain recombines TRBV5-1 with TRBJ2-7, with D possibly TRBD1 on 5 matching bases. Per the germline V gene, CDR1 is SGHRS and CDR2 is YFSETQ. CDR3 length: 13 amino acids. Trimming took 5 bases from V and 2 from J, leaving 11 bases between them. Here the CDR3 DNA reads TGCGCCAGCAGGCCAGGGAATACCTACGAGCAGTACTTC. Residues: CASRPGNTYEQYF.

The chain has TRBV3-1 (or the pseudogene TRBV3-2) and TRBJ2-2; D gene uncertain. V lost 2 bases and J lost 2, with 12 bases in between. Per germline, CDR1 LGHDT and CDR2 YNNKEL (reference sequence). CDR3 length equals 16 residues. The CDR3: CASSQRLGINTGELFF. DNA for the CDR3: TGTGCCAGCAGCCAACGTCTAGGAATAAACACCGGGGAGCTGTTTTTT.

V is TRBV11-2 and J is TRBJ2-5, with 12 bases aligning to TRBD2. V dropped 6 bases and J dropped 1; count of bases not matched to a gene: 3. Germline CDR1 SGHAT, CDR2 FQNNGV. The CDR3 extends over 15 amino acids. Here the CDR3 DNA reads TGTGCCAGCAGGACTAGCGGGAGTCGCCAAGAGACCCAGTACTTC. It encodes CASRTSGSRQETQYF.

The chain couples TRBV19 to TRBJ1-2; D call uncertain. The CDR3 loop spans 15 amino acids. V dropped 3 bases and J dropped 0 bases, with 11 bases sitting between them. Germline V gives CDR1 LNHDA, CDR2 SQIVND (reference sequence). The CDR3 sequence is CASSIQSQANYGYTF. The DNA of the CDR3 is TGTGCCAGTAGTATCCAGTCACAAGCTAACTATGGCTACACCTTC.

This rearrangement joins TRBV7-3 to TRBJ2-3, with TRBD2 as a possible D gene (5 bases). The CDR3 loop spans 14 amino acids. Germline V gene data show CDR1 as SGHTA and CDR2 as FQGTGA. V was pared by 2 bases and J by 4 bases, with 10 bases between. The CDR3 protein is CASSLGLASDTQYF. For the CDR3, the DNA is TGTGCCAGCAGCTTAGGCCTAGCCTCAGATACGCAGTATTTT.

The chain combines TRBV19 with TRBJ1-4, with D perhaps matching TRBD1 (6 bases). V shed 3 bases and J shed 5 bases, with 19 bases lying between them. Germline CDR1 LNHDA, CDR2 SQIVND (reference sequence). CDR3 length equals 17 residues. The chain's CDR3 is CASSITYRTETNEKLFF. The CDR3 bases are TGTGCCAGTAGTATCACCTATCGGACAGAGACGAATGAAAAACTGTTTTTT.

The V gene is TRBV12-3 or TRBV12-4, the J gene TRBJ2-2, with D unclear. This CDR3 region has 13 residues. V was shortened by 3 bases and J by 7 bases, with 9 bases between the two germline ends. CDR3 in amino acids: CASSFLRSGELFF. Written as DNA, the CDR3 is TGTGCCAGCAGTTTTCTGAGAAGCGGGGAGCTGTTTTTT.

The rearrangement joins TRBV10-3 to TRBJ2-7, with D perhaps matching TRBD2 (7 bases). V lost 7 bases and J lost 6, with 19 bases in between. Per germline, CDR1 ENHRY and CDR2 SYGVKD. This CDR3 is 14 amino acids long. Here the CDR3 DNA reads TGTGCCATCAATCGAGAGGGGGGGATTAGCGAGCAGTACTTC. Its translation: CAINREGGISEQYF.